The clone carrying this T cell receptor beta chain was seen ten or more times. A single record per CDR3 protein comes from TCRdb applying MiXCR to the PCR reads. The table includes approximately 670,000 distinct CDR3 sequences, just under 20% detected once. These data come from a study of molecular identifiers for immune sequencing clone quantification. Sequencing was done on a sample of naive CD8+ T cells from blood, with Jurkat cell RNA spiked in. Subset specified: FACS-sorted CD8+CD4-CCR7+CD45RA+ naive T cells. The TCR was taken from a human donor in good health. Some libraries in this study had Jurkat cell RNA spiked in.

In DNA, the CDR3 is TGTGCCAGCAGCTGGCTAGCGGGAGCCAGATACGAGCAGTACTTC. This encodes CASSWLAGARYEQYF. The chain joins TRBV5-6 to TRBJ2-7; 10 bases map to TRBD2. The germline V gene has CDR1 SGHDT and CDR2 YYEEEE. With V trimmed by 3 bases and J by 4 bases, 7 bases remained unmatched. This CDR3 has 15 residues.